Following are 6 T cell receptor beta chains from one sample sequenced in a study of blood T cell repertoires in COVID-19. Measured with immunoSEQ multiplex PCR; TCRdb has only the in-frame clones, and not every one. The table lists 150,000 to 200,000 clones, roughly 73% of them singletons. Sequenced sample: peripheral blood. All receptors derive from a man between 65 and 85 years old with acute or convalescent COVID-19.

This chain joins TRBV6-6 and TRBJ1-2; D is possibly TRBD1 (6 bases). This CDR3 comprises 12 residues. Deletions cut 8 bases from V and 4 bases from J, with 11 bases between. Germline V gives CDR1 MNHNY, CDR2 SVGAGI (reference sequence). The CDR3 bases are TGTGCCAGCGAACAGGGCGCCTATGGCTACACCTTC. Amino acids: CASEQGAYGYTF.

The gene calls are TRBV29-1 and TRBJ2-5; 7 bases line up with TRBD1. The germline gives CDR1 SQVTM, CDR2 ANQGSEA. This CDR3 comprises 13 residues. Losses at the gene ends were 3 bases for V and 2 bases for J; bases not matched to a gene: 3. The CDR3 region has the DNA TGCAGCGTTGATCAGGGGGTTCAAGAGACCCAGTACTTC. Protein: CSVDQGVQETQYF.

The chain employs TRBV24-1 and TRBJ1-4, with a possible D match to TRBD1 (6 bases). The V end lost 4 bases, the J end lost 1 base, and 15 bases lay between the germline ends. Germline assignment: CDR1 KGHDR and CDR2 SFDVKD. The CDR3 has 17 residues. The CDR3 DNA reads as TGTGCCACCAGTGACACGGGGGGCGGTGAAACTAATGAAAAACTGTTTTTT. Translated, it gives CATSDTGGGETNEKLFF.

V gene TRBV24-1 combines with J gene TRBJ2-5; tentatively, D is TRBD1 (5 bases). The V end lost 3 bases, the J end lost 0 bases, and 13 bases lay between the germline ends. The CDR3 spans 16 residues. Germline CDR1 is KGHDR and CDR2 is SFDVKD. The CDR3 protein is CATSDPTQEYQETQYF. CDR3 nucleotides: TGTGCCACCAGTGATCCAACACAGGAGTACCAAGAGACCCAGTACTTC.

As regards this clone: One base away lies a much larger clone, so this may be a sequencing read error. Other DNA variants within this sample encode the same CDR3. The chain employs TRBV5-5 and TRBJ1-2; TRBD1 agrees at 7 bases. This CDR3 spans 15 amino acids. Germline V gene data show CDR1 as SGHKS and CDR2 as YYEKEE (reference sequence). V trimming: 0 bases; J trimming: 5 bases; junction bases outside the gene matches: 7. The CDR3 protein is CASSLGQGGGYGYTF. CDR3 coding DNA: TGTGCCAGCAGCTTGGGGCAGGGGGGTGGTTATGGCTACACCTTC.

The V and J genes are TRBV7-2 and TRBJ2-3; D is undetermined. The germline V and J ends were trimmed by 4 bases and 2 bases, with 10 bases remaining between them. This CDR3 is 14 amino acids long. Germline V lookup: CDR1 SGHTA, CDR2 FQGNSA. The CDR3 spells CASSSRLSTDTQYF. The CDR3 DNA reads TGTGCCAGCAGCTCACGGTTATCCACAGATACGCAGTATTTT.